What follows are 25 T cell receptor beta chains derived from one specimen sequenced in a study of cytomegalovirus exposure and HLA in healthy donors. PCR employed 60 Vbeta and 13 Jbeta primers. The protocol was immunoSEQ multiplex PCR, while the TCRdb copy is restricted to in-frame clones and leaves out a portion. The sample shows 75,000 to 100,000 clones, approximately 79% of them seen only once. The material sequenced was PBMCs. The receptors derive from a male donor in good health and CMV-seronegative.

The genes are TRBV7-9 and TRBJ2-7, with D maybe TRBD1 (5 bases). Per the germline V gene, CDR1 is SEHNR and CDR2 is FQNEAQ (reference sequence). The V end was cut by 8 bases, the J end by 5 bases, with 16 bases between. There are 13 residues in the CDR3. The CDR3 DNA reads TGTGCCAGCCGCCTTGTAGGGGCGGACGAGCAGTACTTC. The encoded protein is CASRLVGADEQYF.

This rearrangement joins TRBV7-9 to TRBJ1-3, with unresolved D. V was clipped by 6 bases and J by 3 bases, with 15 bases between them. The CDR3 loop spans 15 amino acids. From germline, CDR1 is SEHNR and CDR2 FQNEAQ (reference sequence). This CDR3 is CASRTTVLFGNTIYF. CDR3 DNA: TGTGCCAGCAGGACAACAGTCCTATTTGGAAACACCATATATTTT.

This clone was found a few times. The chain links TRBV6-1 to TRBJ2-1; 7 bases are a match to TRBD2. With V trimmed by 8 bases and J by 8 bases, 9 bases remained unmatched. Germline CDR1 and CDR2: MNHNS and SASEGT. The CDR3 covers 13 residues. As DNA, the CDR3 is TGTGCCAGCGTTCTAGCGGAGCCGGATGAGCAGTTCTTC. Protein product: CASVLAEPDEQFF.

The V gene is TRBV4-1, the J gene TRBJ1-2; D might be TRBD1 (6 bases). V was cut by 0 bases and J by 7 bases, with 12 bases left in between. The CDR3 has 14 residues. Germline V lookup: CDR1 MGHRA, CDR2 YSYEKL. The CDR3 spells CASSQDWGGRGYTF. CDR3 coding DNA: TGCGCCAGCAGCCAAGATTGGGGGGGCCGTGGCTACACCTTC.

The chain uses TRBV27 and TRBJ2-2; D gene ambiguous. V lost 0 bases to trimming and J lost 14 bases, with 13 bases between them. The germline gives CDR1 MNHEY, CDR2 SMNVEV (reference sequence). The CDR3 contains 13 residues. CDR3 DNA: TGTGCCAGCAGTTTATCGCCAGCGTTGAGTCTGTTTTTT. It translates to CASSLSPALSLFF.

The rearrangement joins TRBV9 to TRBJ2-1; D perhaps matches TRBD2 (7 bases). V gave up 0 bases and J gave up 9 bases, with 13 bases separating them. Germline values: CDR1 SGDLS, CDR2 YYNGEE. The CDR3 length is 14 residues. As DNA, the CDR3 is TGTGCCAGCAGCGTAGTGGGGGGGCGAAGTGAGCAGTTCTTC. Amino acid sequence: CASSVVGGRSEQFF.

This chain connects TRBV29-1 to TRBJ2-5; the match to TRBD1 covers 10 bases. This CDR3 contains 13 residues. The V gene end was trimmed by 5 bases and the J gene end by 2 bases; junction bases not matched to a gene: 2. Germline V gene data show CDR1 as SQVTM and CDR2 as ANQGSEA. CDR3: CSVRQGAQETQYF. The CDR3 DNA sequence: TGCAGCGTTAGACAGGGGGCGCAAGAGACCCAGTACTTC.

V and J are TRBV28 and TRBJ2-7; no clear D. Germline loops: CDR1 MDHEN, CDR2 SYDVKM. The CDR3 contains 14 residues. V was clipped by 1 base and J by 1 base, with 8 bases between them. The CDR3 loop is CASSLFGKSYEQYF. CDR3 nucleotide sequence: TGTGCCAGCAGTTTATTTGGCAAGTCCTACGAGCAGTACTTC.

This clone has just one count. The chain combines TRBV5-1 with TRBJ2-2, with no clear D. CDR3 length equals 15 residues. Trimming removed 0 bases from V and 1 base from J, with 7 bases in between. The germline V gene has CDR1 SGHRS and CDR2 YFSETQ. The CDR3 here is CASSLDSQNTGELFF. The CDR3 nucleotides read TGCGCCAGCAGCTTGGACAGCCAGAACACCGGGGAGCTGTTTTTT.

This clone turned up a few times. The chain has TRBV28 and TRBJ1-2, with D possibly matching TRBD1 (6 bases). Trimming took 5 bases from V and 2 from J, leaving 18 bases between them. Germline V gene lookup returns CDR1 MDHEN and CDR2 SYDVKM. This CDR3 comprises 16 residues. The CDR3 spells CASSPPRGRTNYGYTF. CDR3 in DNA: TGTGCCAGCAGTCCCCCCAGGGGCCGGACAAACTATGGCTACACCTTC.

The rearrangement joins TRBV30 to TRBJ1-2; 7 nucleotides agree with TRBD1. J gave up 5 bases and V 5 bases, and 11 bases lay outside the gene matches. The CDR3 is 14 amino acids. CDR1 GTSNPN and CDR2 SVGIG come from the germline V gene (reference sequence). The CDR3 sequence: CAWAPRGRKYGYTF. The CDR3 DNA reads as TGTGCCTGGGCCCCGAGGGGGCGGAAGTATGGCTACACCTTC. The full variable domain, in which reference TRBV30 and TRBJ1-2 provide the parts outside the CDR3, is SQTIHQWPATLVQPVGSPLSLECTVEGTSNPNLYWYRQAAGRGLQLLFYSVGIGQISSEVPQNLSASRPQDRQFILSSKKLLLSDSGFYLCAWAPRGRKYGYTFGSGTRLTVV.

For the CDR3, the DNA is TGTGCCAGCAGCCTCCCCAATCAGCCCCAGCATTTT. Amino acid sequence: CASSLPNQPQHF. V and J are TRBV28 and TRBJ1-5; unclear D gene. Trimming stripped 6 bases from V and 3 bases from J, with 6 bases between. Germline V gene lookup returns CDR1 MDHEN and CDR2 SYDVKM. The CDR3 has 12 amino acids.

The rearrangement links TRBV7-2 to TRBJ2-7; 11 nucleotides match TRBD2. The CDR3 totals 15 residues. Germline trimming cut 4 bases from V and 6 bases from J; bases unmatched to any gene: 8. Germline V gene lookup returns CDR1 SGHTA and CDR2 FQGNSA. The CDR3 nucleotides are TGTGCCAGCAGCTCCCTAGCGGGGGGCCTCCGCGAGCAGTACTTC. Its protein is CASSSLAGGLREQYF.

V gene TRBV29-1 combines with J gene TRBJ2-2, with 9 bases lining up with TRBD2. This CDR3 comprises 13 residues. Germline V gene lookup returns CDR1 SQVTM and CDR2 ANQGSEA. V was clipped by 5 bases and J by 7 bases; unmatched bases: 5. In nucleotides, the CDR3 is TGCAGCGTTTTGATAGCGGGAGACGGGGAGCTGTTTTTT. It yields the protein CSVLIAGDGELFF.

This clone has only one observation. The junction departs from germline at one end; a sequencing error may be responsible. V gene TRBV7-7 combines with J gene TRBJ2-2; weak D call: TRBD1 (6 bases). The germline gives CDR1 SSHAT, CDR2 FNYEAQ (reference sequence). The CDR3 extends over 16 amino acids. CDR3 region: CASSLRGGANTGELFF. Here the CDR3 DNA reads TGTGCTAGCAGCTTACGTGGGGGCGCCAACACCGGGGAGCTGTTTTTT.

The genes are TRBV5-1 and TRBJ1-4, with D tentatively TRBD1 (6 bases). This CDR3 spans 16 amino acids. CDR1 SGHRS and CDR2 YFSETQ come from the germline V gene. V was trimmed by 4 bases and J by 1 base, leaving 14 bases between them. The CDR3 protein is CASSRDTAVTNEKLFF. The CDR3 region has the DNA TGCGCCAGCAGCCGGGACACGGCTGTAACTAATGAAAAACTGTTTTTT. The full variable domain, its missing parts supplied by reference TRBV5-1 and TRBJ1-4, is KAGVTQTPRYLIKTRGQQVTLSCSPISGHRSVSWYQQTPGQGLQFLFEYFSETQRNKGNFPGRFSGRQFSNSRSEMNVSTLELGDSALYLCASSRDTAVTNEKLFFGSGTQLSVL.

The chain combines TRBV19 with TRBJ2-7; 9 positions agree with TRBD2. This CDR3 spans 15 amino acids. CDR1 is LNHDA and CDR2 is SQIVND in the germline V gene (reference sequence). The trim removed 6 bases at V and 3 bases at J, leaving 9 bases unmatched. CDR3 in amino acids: CASSPGLATFYEQYF. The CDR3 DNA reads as TGTGCCAGTAGCCCAGGACTAGCGACGTTCTACGAGCAGTACTTC.

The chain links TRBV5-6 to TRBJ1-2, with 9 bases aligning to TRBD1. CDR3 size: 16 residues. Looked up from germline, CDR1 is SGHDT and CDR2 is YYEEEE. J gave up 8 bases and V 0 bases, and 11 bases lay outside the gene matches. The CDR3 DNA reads TGTGCCAGCAGCTTGGCCGGGACAGGGAAAAGATTCGGCTACACCTTC. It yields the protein CASSLAGTGKRFGYTF.

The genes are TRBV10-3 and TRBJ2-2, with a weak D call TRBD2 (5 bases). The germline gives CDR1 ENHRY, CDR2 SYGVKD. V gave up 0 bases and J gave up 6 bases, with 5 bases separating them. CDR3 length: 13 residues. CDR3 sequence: CAISESGAGELFF. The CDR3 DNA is TGTGCCATCAGTGAGTCGGGAGCCGGGGAGCTGTTTTTT.

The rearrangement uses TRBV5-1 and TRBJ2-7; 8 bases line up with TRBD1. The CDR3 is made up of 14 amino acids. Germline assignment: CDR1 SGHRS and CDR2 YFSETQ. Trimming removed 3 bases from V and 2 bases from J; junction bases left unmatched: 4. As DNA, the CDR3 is TGCGCCAGCAGCTACCGGACAGGGCCCTACGAGCAGTACTTC. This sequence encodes CASSYRTGPYEQYF.

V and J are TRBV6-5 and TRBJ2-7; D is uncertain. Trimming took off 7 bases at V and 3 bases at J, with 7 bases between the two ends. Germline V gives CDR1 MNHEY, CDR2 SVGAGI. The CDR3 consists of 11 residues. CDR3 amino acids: CASTNNYEQYF. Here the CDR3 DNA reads TGTGCCAGCACCAACAACTACGAGCAGTACTTC.

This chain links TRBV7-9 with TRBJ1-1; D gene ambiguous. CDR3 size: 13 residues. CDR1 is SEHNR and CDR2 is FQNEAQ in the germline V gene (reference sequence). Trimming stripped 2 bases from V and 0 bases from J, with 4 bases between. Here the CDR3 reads CASSLTLNTEAFF. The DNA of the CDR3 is TGTGCCAGCAGCTTAACATTGAACACTGAAGCTTTCTTT.

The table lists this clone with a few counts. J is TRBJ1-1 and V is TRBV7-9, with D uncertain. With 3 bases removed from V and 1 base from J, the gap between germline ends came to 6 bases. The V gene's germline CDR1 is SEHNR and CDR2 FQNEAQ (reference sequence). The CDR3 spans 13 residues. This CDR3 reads CASSFPGNTEAFF. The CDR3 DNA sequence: TGTGCCAGCAGCTTCCCGGGGAACACTGAAGCTTTCTTT.

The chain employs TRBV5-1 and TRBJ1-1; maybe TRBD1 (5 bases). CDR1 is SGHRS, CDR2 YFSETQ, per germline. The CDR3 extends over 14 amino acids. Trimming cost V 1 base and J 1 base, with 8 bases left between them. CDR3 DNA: TGCGCCAGCAGCTTGACACAGGAGAACACTGAAGCTTTCTTT. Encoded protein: CASSLTQENTEAFF.

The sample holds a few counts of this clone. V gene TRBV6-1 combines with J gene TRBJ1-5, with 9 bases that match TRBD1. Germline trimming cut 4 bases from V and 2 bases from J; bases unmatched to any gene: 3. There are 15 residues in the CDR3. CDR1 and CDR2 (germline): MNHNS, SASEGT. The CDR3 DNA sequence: TGTGCCAGCAGTGGAGACAGGGGGGGCAATCAGCCCCAGCATTTT. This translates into CASSGDRGGNQPQHF.